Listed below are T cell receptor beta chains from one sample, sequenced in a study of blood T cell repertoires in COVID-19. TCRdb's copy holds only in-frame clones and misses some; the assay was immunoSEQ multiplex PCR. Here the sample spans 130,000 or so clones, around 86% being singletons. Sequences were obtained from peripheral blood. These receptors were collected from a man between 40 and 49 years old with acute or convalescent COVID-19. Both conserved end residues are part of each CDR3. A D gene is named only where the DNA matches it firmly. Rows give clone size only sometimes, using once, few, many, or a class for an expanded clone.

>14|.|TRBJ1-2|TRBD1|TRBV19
CASSPDRGPYGYTF
TGTGCCAGTAGTCCCGACAGGGGGCCCTATGGCTACACCTTC
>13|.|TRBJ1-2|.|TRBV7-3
CASSLYSNYGYTF
TGTGCCAGCAGCTTATACAGCAACTATGGCTACACCTTC
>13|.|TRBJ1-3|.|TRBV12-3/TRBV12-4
CAISEHAINTIYF
TGTGCCATCTCGGAGCATGCTATAAACACCATATATTTT
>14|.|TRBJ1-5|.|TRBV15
CATSRAGSAQPQHF
TGTGCCACCAGCAGAGCAGGGTCGGCTCAGCCCCAGCATTTT
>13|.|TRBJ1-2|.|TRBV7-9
CASSLAGSYGYTF
TGTGCCAGCAGCTTAGCGGGCAGCTATGGCTACACCTTC
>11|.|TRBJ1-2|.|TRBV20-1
CSAAPPRGYTF
TGCAGTGCCGCCCCCCCGCGTGGCTACACCTTC
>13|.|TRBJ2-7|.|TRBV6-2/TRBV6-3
CASSYAPGDEQYF
TGTGCCAGCAGTTACGCCCCCGGGGACGAGCAGTACTTC
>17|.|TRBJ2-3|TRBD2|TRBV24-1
CATSDVLPGLAVDTQYF
TGTGCCACCAGTGATGTCCTACCGGGACTAGCCGTGGATACGCAGTATTTT
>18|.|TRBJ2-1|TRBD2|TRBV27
CASSTGLAGYVSYNEQFF
TGTGCCAGCAGCACCGGACTAGCGGGGTACGTCTCCTACAATGAGCAGTTCTTC
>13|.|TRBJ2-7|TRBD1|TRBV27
CASSYLDRAEQYF
TGTGCCAGCAGTTATTTGGACAGGGCCGAGCAGTACTTC
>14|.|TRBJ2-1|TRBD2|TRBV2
CASSTETSGNEQFF
TGTGCCAGCAGCACCGAGACTAGCGGCAATGAGCAGTTCTTC
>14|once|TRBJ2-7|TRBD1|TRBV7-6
CASSLAGQGSEQYF
TGTGCCAGCAGCTTGGCAGGACAGGGTTCCGAGCAGTACTTC
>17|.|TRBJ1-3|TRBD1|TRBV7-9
CASSQRRQGESGNTIYF
TGTGCCAGCAGCCAAAGGCGACAGGGAGAGTCCGGAAACACCATATATTTT
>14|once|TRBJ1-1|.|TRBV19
CATSTGQLNTEAFF
TGTGCCACTTCAACTGGACAGCTGAACACTGAAGCTTTCTTT
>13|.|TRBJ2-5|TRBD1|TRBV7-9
CASSSRGPETQYF
TGTGCCAGCAGTTCCAGGGGGCCAGAGACCCAGTACTTC
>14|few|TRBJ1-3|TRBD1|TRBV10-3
CAITGTGAGNTIYF
TGTGCCATCACCGGGACAGGGGCTGGAAACACCATATATTTT
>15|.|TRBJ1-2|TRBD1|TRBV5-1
CASKVATGEAYGYTF
TGCGCCAGCAAGGTCGCAACAGGGGAGGCCTATGGCTACACCTTC
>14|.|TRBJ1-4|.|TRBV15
CATSTDSSNEKLFF
TGTGCCACCAGCACGGACAGTTCCAATGAAAAACTGTTTTTT